A single sample gave rise to the 9 T cell receptor beta chains below, sequenced in a study of blood T cell repertoires in COVID-19. Libraries were prepared by immunoSEQ multiplex PCR; TCRdb keeps only in-frame clonotypes and omits some of them. The sample carries 110,000 to 150,000 clones, around 86% recorded once. Sequencing was done on a sample of peripheral blood. The receptors derive from a human donor in a cohort sampled during active COVID-19.

The DNA for the CDR3 is TGCGCCAGCAGCATGACAAGCGGGAGTAGCACAGATACGCAGTATTTT. This encodes CASSMTSGSSTDTQYF. The chain uses TRBV5-1 and TRBJ2-3; 8 positions match TRBD2. Germline-derived CDR1 and CDR2 are SGHRS and YFSETQ. Germline trimming cut 4 bases from V and 0 bases from J; bases unmatched to any gene: 7. The CDR3 runs to 16 residues.

The V call is TRBV5-1, the J call TRBJ2-5, with D perhaps TRBD2 (6 bases). The CDR3 runs to 15 residues. Trimming left V 5 bases short and J 2 bases short, with 16 bases between. Germline values: CDR1 SGHRS, CDR2 YFSETQ. The CDR3 bases are TGCGCCAGCAGATCTCTAATTAGCGGACAAGAGACCCAGTACTTC. Its protein is CASRSLISGQETQYF.

The V and J genes are TRBV5-1 and TRBJ2-3; a possible D gene is TRBD1 (5 bases). CDR1 is SGHRS and CDR2 is YFSETQ in the germline V gene. V was shortened by 0 bases and J by 0 bases, with 11 bases between the two germline ends. The CDR3 length is 16 residues. CDR3 DNA: TGCGCCAGCAGCTTGGGGGGCCTGCCTAGCACAGATACGCAGTATTTT. Amino acids: CASSLGGLPSTDTQYF.

This rearrangement joins TRBV9 to TRBJ2-2; perhaps TRBD1 as D (6 bases). Trimming left V 4 bases short and J 2 bases short, with 15 bases between. This CDR3 has 16 residues. The germline gives CDR1 SGDLS, CDR2 YYNGEE. CDR3 sequence reads: CASSTRDKPNTGELFF. The CDR3 region has the DNA TGTGCCAGCAGCACCCGGGACAAACCCAACACCGGGGAGCTGTTTTTT. Full variable domain (missing parts from reference TRBV9 and TRBJ2-2): DSGVTQTPKHLITATGQRVTLRCSPRSGDLSVYWYQQSLDQGLQFLIQYYNGEERAKGNILERFSAQQFPDLHSELNLSSLELGDSALYFCASSTRDKPNTGELFFGEGSRLTVL.

The V call is TRBV6-5, the J call TRBJ2-7, with TRBD1 matching over 7 bases. The CDR3 extends over 14 amino acids. Germline values: CDR1 MNHEY, CDR2 SVGAGI. Trimming took 0 bases from V and 4 from J; bases not matched to a gene: 3. As DNA, the CDR3 is TGTGCCAGCAGTTACTCACAGGGGTTTTACGAGCAGTACTTC. It encodes CASSYSQGFYEQYF.

V and J are TRBV2 and TRBJ1-5; 8 bases are a match to TRBD1. The V and J ends lost 7 bases and 5 bases, in that order; junction bases with no gene match: 10. The CDR3 is 15 residues long. The germline gives CDR1 SNHLY, CDR2 FYNNEI. The CDR3 region has the DNA TGTGCCAGCACCTCGGACAGGGAGAGAGATCAGCCCCAGCATTTT. Its translation: CASTSDRERDQPQHF. The full variable domain, its missing parts supplied by reference TRBV2 and TRBJ1-5, is EPEVTQTPSHQVTQMGQEVILRCVPISNHLYFYWYRQILGQKVEFLVSFYNNEISEKSEIFDDQFSVERPDGSNFTLKIRSTKLEDSAMYFCASTSDRERDQPQHFGDGTRLSIL.

This chain uses TRBV5-1 with TRBJ2-5; the match to TRBD2 covers 9 bases. CDR1 is SGHRS and CDR2 is YFSETQ in the germline V gene. This CDR3 region has 17 residues. V shed 0 bases, J shed 4 bases, and the junction held 10 bases outside the gene matches. This CDR3 is CASSLGGTSGPRETQYF. CDR3 DNA: TGCGCCAGCAGCTTGGGAGGAACTAGCGGGCCGAGAGAGACCCAGTACTTC.

This clone was observed once. The chain uses TRBV2 and TRBJ1-4, with D possibly being TRBD1 (6 bases). Germline-derived CDR1 and CDR2 are SNHLY and FYNNEI. The V end was cut by 3 bases, the J end by 8 bases, with 13 bases between. This CDR3 comprises 14 residues. The CDR3 DNA reads TGTGCCAGCAGTGACAGGGGAACGGTCGAAAAACTGTTTTTT. Translated: CASSDRGTVEKLFF.

The table lists this clone with a few counts. The chain uses TRBV6-1 and TRBJ2-1; TRBD1 matches at 7 bases. The CDR3 runs to 16 residues. The V gene end was trimmed by 4 bases and the J gene end by 4 bases; junction bases not matched to a gene: 10. CDR1 MNHNS and CDR2 SASEGT come from the germline V gene. CDR3 DNA: TGTGCCAGCAGTGCTAGACAGGGCGGCGGGTACAATGAGCAGTTCTTC. This encodes CASSARQGGGYNEQFF.